This TCR beta chain derives from a study of vaccination and CD4 T cells after COVID-19. The overall study: Four females and six males made up the convalescents, two of whom were Hispanic.

With respect to this clonotype: Its antigen is unidentified.

Treatment noted: approximately 9-day PBMC culture with coronavirus spike peptide pools or control peptides (ViraFEST assay). One should note that the unexposed donor's CD4+ T cells were collected before the COVID-19 pandemic (2011-2018). Expansion of antigen-specific T cells with peptide pools by ViraFEST preceded sequencing of TCRs. It was with roughly 9.6 IU/ml IL-2 and approximately 10 ug/ml peptide pools that roughly 2.2 million PBMCs per well were cultured. Negative selection purified CD4+ T cells after roughly 9 days of culture. The Oncomine TCR Beta short-read assay generated sequence data from the DNA of cultured CD4+ T cells. Cultured CD4+ T cells were the source of extracted genomic DNA. MiXCR, run by TCRdb on the PCR reads, gives a single entry per CDR3 protein. The table has roughly 8,000 distinct CDR3 sequences, 25% to 40% seen once. The TCR comes from a human donor in good health. Sequencing was performed on CD4+ T cells from blood, cultured in vitro.

CDR3 in amino acids: CASSSGNYGYTF. The CDR3 DNA follows: TGTGCCAGCAGTTCGGGGAACTATGGCTACACCTTC. The rearrangement joins TRBV6-2 or TRBV6-3 to TRBJ1-2; D not resolved. V lost 4 bases to trimming and J lost 2 bases, with 5 bases between them. The CDR3 loop spans 12 amino acids. Germline values: CDR1 MNHEY, CDR2 SVGEGT.